This T cell receptor (beta chain) was observed in a study of blood T cell repertoires in COVID-19. About the study: PBMCs, B-cell-depleted T cells, or T cells were the source of the cDNA or gDNA that made up the material.

The CDR3 extends over 16 amino acids. Clones were read by immunoSEQ multiplex PCR, and TCRdb kept only the in-frame ones, dropping some. The sample contains tens of thousands of clones, roughly 82% of which appear only once. The J gene is TRBJ1-2, the V gene TRBV12-2; the D call of TRBD1 is as the table states it, not checked on the DNA. TRBV12-2 is recorded as a pseudogene. Source material: peripheral blood. The receptor was isolated from a human donor in a cohort sampled during active COVID-19. In DNA form, the CDR3 reads TGTGCAAGTCGCTTAAGGCGTACAGGGGGCTGGTATGGCTACACCTTC. Translating gives CASRLRRTGGWYGYTF.